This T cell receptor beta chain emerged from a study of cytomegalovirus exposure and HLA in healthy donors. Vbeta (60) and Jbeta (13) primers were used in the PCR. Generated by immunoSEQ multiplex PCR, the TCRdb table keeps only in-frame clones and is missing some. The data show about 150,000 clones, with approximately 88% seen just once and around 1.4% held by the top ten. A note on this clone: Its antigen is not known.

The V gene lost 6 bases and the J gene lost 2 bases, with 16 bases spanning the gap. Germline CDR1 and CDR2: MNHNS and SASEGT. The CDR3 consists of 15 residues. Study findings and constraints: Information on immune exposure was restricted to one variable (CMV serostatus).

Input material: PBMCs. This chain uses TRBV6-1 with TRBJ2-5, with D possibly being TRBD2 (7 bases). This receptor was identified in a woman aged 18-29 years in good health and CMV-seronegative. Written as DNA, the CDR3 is TGTGCCAGCAGGACGGGGGGCGGGCGACAAGAGACCCAGTACTTC. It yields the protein CASRTGGGRQETQYF.